The source of this T cell receptor beta chain is a study of human T cells and chemical hapten exposure. This clonotype came up many times. Using its own MiXCR run on the RACE reads, TCRdb lists one record per CDR3 protein. The table shows a few hundred thousand distinct CDR3 sequences, with around 5.5% occurring only once. As for time point: pre-sensitization, week 0. Treatment meaning: therapeutic diphenylcyclopropenone sensitization with weekly scalp DPC. The CDR3 covers 14 residues. The junction had 3 bases not matched to a gene; V was cut back by 5 bases and J by 2 bases. Sequencing used whole blood, obtained in connection with sensitization to the hapten diphenylcyclopropenone (DPC). This chain uses TRBV12-3 or TRBV12-4 with TRBJ1-2; 9 bases match TRBD1. The receptor comes from a woman under 30 with alopecia areata. Some clones in this sample may be carry-over from other donors' samples. The CDR3 here is CASSPGTGNYGYTF. In nucleotides, the CDR3 is TGTGCCAGCAGTCCCGGGACAGGGAACTATGGCTACACCTTC.